Below are 5 T cell receptor beta chains sequenced from a single sample in a study of CD8+ T cells in alopecia areata. Isolated RNA was reverse transcribed into cDNA used as the sequencing template. Repertoires were generated with immunoSEQ multiplex PCR, while TCRdb's copy carries only in-frame clones and drops some. The table shows approximately 180,000 clones, with approximately 62% occurring only once. Sequences were derived from CD4+ T cells sorted from blood, sampled at week 0. These TCRs come from a human donor with alopecia areata.

The rearrangement links TRBV5-1 to TRBJ1-2, with 7 bases lining up with TRBD1. There are 14 residues in the CDR3. The trim removed 4 bases at V and 2 bases at J, leaving 5 bases unmatched. Germline CDR1 is SGHRS and CDR2 is YFSETQ. CDR3 nucleotide sequence: TGCGCCAGCAGCCCTACAGGGGAGAACTATGGCTACACCTTC. This sequence encodes CASSPTGENYGYTF. Full variable domain (remainder filled in from reference TRBV5-1 and TRBJ1-2): KAGVTQTPRYLIKTRGQQVTLSCSPISGHRSVSWYQQTPGQGLQFLFEYFSETQRNKGNFPGRFSGRQFSNSRSEMNVSTLELGDSALYLCASSPTGENYGYTFGSGTRLTVV.

This chain links TRBV9 with TRBJ2-7; possible D gene TRBD1, 5 bases. Germline V gene sequence: CDR1 SGDLS, CDR2 YYNGEE. This CDR3 has 16 amino acids. Trimming cost V 0 bases and J 3 bases, with 16 bases left between them. The CDR3 DNA reads TGTGCCAGCAGCGTAGGCACAGGCGTCAAGGGCTACGAGCAGTACTTC. Its protein product is CASSVGTGVKGYEQYF.

This chain connects TRBV30 to TRBJ1-1, with 7 bases aligning to TRBD1. This CDR3 is 12 amino acids long. CDR1 and CDR2 from the germline V gene are GTSNPN and SVGIG (reference sequence). Losses at the gene ends were 8 bases for V and 0 bases for J; bases not matched to a gene: 3. The CDR3 here is CAVDRMNTEAFF. CDR3 nucleotide sequence: TGTGCCGTGGACAGGATGAACACTGAAGCTTTCTTT.

The V call is TRBV18, the J call TRBJ1-2; no firm D call. There are 12 residues in the CDR3. V dropped 2 bases and J dropped 7 bases, with 8 bases sitting between them. Germline CDR1 and CDR2: KGHSH and LQKENI. CDR3 amino acids: CASSPGDGGYTF. As DNA, the CDR3 is TGTGCCAGCTCACCAGGGGATGGTGGCTACACCTTC. Filled out from reference TRBV18 and TRBJ1-2, the complete variable domain reads NAGVMQNPRHLVRRRGQEARLRCSPMKGHSHVYWYRQLPEEGLKFMVYLQKENIIDESGMPKERFSAEFPKEGPSILRIQQVVRGDSAAYFCASSPGDGGYTFGSGTRLTVV.

The chain carries TRBV29-1 and TRBJ1-1; D remains ambiguous. The CDR3 loop spans 13 amino acids. The V end was cut by 6 bases, the J end by 0 bases, with 11 bases between. Germline V CDR1 and CDR2: SQVTM, ANQGSEA. CDR3 protein: CSVGPRLNTEAFF. The CDR3 coding sequence is TGCAGCGTGGGTCCCCGTTTGAACACTGAAGCTTTCTTT. The whole variable domain, filled in from reference TRBV29-1 and TRBJ1-1, reads SAVISQKPSRDICQRGTSLTIQCQVDSQVTMMFWYRQQPGQSLTLIATANQGSEATYESGFVIDKFPISRPNLTFSTLTVSNMSPEDSSIYLCSVGPRLNTEAFFGQGTRLTVV.